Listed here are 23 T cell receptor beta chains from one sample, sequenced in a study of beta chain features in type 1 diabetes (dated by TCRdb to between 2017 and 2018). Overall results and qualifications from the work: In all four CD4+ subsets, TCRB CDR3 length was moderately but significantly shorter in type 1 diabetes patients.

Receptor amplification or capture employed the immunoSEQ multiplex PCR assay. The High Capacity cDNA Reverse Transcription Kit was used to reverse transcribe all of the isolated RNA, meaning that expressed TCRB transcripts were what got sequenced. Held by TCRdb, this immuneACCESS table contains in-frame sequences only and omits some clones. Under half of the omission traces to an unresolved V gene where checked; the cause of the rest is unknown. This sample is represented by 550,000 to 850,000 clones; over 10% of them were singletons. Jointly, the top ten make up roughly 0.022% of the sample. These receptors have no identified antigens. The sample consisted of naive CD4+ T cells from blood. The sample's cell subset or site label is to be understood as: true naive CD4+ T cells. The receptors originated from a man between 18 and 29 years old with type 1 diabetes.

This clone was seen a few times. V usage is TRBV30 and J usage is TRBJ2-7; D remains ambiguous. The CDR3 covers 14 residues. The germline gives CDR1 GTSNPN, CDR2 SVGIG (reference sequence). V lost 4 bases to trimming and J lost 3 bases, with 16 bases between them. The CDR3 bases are TGTGCCTGGATCCCTCCGGGTCACCGCTACGAGCAGTACTTC. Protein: CAWIPPGHRYEQYF.

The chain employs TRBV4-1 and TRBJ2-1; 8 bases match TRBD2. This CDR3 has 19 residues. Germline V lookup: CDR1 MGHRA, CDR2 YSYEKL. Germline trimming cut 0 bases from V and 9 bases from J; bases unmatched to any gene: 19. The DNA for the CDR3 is TGCGCCAGCAGCCAAGATCCCGGGTCATCGGGACTAGGGTTCACTGAGCAGTTCTTC. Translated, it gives CASSQDPGSSGLGFTEQFF.

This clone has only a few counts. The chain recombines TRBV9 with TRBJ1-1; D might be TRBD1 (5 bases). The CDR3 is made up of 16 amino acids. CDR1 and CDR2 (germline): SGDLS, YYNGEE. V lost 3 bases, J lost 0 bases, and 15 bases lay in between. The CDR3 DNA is TGTGCCAGCAGCGCTGGGTCCGGCAGGGTGAACACTGAAGCTTTCTTT. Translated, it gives CASSAGSGRVNTEAFF.

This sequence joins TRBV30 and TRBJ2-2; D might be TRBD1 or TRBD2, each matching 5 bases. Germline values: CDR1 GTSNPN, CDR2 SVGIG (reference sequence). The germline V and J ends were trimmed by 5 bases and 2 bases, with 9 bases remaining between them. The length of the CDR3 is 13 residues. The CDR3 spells CAWGGPNTGELFF. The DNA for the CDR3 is TGTGCCTGGGGGGGTCCCAACACCGGGGAGCTGTTTTTT.

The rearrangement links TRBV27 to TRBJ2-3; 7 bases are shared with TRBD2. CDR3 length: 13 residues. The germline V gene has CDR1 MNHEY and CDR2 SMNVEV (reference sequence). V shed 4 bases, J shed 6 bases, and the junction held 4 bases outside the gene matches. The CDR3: CASSSYGGDTQYF. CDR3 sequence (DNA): TGTGCCAGCAGTTCCTACGGGGGGGATACGCAGTATTTT.

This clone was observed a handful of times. This chain's CDR3 is CASSLDPSGPYGYTF. DNA of the CDR3: TGTGCCAGCAGCTTGGACCCATCAGGGCCCTATGGCTACACCTTC. The gene calls are TRBV5-4 and TRBJ1-2; a possible D gene is TRBD1 (5 bases). CDR1 is SGHNT, CDR2 YYREEE, per germline (reference sequence). With 0 bases removed from V and 4 bases from J, the gap between germline ends came to 13 bases. There are 15 residues in the CDR3.

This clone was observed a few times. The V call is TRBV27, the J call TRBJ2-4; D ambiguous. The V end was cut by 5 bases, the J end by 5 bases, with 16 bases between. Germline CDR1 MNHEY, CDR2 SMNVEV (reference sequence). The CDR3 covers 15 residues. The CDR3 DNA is TGTGCCAGCAGTCTAACAGCTGGTGGAGAAAACATTCAGTACTTC. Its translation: CASSLTAGGENIQYF.

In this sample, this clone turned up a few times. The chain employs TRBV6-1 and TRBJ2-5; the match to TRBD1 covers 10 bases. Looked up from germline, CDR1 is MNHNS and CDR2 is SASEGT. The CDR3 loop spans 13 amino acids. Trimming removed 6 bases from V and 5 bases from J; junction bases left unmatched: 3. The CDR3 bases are TGTGCCAGCAGGGGACAGGGGACGGAGACCCAGTACTTC. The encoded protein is CASRGQGTETQYF.

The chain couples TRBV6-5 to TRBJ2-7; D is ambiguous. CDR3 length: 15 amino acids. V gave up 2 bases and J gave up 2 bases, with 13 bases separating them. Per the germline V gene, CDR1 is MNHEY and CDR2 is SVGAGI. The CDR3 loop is CASSYSQREAYEQYF. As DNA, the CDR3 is TGTGCCAGCAGTTACAGCCAGAGAGAAGCCTACGAGCAGTACTTC.

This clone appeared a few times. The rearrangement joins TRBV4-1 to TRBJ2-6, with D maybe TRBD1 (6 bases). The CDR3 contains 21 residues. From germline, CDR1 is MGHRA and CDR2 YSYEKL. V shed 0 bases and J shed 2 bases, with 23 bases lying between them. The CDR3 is CASSQEGPRQDNRPGANVLTF. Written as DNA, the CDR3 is TGCGCCAGCAGCCAAGAGGGGCCCCGACAGGATAACCGGCCTGGGGCCAACGTCCTGACTTTC.

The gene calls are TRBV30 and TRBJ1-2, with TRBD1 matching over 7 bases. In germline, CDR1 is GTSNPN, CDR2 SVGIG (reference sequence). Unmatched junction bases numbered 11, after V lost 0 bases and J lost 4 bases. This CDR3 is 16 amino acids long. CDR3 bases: TGTGCCTGGAGTGTCGGGTCGACAGGGCTCGGCTATGGCTACACCTTC. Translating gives CAWSVGSTGLGYGYTF.

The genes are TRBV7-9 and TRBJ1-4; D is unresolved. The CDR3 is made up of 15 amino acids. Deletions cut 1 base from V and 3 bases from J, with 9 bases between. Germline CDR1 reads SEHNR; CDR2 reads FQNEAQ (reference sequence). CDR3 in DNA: TGTGCCAGCAGCTTAGATGGGAGAGCTAATGAAAAACTGTTTTTT. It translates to CASSLDGRANEKLFF.

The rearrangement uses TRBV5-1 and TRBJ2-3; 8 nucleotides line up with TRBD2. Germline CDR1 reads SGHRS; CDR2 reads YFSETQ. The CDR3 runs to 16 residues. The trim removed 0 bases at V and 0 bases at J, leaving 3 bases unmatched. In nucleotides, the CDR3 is TGCGCCAGCAGCTTGGAGCGGGGGACTAGCACAGATACGCAGTATTTT. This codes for CASSLERGTSTDTQYF.

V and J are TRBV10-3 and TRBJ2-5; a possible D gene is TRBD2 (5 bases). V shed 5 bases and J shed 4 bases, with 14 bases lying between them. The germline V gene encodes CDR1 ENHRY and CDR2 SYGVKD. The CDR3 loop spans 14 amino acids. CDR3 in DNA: TGTGCCATCAGTCAGGACTCCCCCGGAGAGACCCAGTACTTC. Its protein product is CAISQDSPGETQYF.

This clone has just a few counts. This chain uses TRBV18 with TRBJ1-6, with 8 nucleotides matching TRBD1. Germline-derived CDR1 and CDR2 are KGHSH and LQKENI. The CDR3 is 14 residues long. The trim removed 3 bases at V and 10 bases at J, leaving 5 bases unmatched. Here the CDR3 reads CASSPTGVESPLHF. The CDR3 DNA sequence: TGTGCCAGCTCACCGACAGGGGTAGAGTCACCCCTCCACTTT.

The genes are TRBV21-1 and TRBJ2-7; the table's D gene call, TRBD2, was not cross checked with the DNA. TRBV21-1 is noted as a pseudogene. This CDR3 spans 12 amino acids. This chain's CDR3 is CASSKRRYEQYF. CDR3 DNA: TGTGCCAGCAGCAAGCGGCGCTACGAGCAGTACTTC.

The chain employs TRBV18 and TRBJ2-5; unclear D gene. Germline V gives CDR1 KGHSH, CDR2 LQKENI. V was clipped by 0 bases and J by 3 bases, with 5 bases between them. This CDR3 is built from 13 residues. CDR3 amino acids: CASSPPIEETQYF. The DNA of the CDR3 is TGTGCCAGCTCACCACCAATAGAAGAGACCCAGTACTTC.

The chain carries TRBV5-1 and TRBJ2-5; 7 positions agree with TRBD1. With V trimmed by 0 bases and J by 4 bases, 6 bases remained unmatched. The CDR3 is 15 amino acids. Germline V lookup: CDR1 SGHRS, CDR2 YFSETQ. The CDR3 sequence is CASSLAYRGTETQYF. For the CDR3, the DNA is TGCGCCAGCAGCTTGGCCTACAGGGGAACAGAGACCCAGTACTTC.

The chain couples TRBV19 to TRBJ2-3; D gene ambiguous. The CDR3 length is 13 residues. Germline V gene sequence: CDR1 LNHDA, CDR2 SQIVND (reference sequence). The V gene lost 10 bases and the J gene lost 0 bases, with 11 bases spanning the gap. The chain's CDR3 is CATHSTSTDTQYF. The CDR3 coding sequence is TGTGCCACCCACTCAACTAGCACAGATACGCAGTATTTT. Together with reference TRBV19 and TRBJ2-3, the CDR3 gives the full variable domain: DGGITQSPKYLFRKEGQNVTLSCEQNLNHDAMYWYRQDPGQGLRLIYYSQIVNDFQKGDIAEGYSVSREKKESFPLTVTSAQKNPTAFYLCATHSTSTDTQYFGPGTRLTVL.

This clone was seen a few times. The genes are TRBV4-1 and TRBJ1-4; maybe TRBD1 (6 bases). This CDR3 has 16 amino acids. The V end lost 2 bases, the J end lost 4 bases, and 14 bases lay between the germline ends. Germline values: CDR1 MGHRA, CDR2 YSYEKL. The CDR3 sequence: CASSQKWGPLNEKLFF. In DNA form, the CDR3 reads TGCGCCAGCAGCCAAAAGTGGGGGCCACTTAATGAAAAACTGTTTTTT.

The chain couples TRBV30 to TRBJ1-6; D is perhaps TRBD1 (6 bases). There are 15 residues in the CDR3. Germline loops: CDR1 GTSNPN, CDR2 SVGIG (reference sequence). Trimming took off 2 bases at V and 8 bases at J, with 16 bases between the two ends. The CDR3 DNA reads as TGTGCCTGGAGTAGGGGGAATGGGGATCATTCACCCCTCCACTTT. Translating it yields CAWSRGNGDHSPLHF.

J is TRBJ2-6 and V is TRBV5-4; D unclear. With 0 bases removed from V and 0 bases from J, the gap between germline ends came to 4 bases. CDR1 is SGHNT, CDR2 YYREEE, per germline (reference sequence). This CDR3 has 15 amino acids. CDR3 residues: CASSLEISGANVLTF. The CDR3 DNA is TGTGCCAGCAGCTTGGAGATCTCTGGGGCCAACGTCCTGACTTTC.

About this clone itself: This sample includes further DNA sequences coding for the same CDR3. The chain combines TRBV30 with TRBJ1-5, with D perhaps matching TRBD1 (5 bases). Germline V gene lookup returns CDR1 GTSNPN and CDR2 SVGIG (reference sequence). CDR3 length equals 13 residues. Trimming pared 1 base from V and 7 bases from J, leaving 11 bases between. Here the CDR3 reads CAWSEQGGQPQHF. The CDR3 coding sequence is TGTGCCTGGAGTGAGCAGGGCGGACAGCCCCAGCATTTT.